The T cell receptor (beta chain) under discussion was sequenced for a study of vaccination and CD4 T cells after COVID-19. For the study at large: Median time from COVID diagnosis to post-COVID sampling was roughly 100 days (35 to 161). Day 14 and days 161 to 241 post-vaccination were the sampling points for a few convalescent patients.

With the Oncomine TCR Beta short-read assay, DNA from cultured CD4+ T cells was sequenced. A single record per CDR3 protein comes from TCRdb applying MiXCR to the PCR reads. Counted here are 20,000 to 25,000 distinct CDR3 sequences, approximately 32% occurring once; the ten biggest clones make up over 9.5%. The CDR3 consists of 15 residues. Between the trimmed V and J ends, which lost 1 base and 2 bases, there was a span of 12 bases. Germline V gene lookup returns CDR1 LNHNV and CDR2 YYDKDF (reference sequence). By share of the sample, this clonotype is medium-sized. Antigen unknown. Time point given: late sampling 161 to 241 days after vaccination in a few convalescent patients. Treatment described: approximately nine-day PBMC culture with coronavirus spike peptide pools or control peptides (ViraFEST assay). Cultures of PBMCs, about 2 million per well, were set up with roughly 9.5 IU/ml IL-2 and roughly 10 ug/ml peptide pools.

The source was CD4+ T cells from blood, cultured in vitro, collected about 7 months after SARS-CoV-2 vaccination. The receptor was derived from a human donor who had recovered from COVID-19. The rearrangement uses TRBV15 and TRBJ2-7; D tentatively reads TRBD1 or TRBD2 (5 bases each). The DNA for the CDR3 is TGTGCCACCAGCAGAGGGGGGACGCAGGCCTACGAGCAGTACTTC. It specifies CATSRGGTQAYEQYF.